Sequencing of this TCR beta chain was carried out in a study of human T cells and chemical hapten exposure. Study background: Patients having alopecia areata, totalis or universalis were mostly female.

Time point specified: pre-sensitization, week 0. Treatment described: therapeutic diphenylcyclopropenone sensitization with weekly scalp DPC. Between the trimmed V and J ends, which lost 2 bases and 3 bases, there was a span of 16 bases. The germline gives CDR1 SGHDT, CDR2 YYEEEE. The length of the CDR3 is 16 residues. TCRdb processed the RACE reads anew with MiXCR; each CDR3 protein has one entry. The sample lists about 120,000 distinct CDR3 sequences; approximately 15% were seen once. The sample here was whole blood, taken in connection with sensitization to the hapten diphenylcyclopropenone (DPC). This TCR was recovered from a woman aged 18-29 years with alopecia areata. Some clones in this sample may be carry-over from other donors' samples. The chain has TRBV5-6 and TRBJ2-3; weak D call: TRBD2 (5 bases). The CDR3 loop reads CASSFTERDPTDTQYF. The CDR3 DNA is TGTGCCAGCAGCTTCACTGAACGGGATCCAACAGATACGCAGTATTTT.